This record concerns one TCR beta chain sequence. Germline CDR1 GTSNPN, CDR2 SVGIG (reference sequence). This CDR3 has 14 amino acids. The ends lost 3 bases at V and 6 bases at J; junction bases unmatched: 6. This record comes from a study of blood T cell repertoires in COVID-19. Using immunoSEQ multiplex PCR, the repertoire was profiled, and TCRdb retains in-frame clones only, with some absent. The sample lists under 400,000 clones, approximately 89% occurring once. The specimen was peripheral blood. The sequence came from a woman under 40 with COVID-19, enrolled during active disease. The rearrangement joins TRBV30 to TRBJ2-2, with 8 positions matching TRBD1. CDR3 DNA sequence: TGTGCCTGGAGGTCGACAGGGGTGGCCGGGGAGCTGTTTTTT. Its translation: CAWRSTGVAGELFF.